This TCR beta chain comes out of a study of cytomegalovirus exposure and HLA in healthy donors. Overall study results and limits: For cytomegalovirus status, the classifier reportedly gave diagnoses with high specificity and sensitivity. Cytomegalovirus-associated TCR beta chains were listed, numbering more than 150.

Vbeta (60) and Jbeta (13) primers were used in the PCR. Sequencing used immunoSEQ multiplex PCR; TCRdb keeps in-frame clones, though not all of them. The sample features tens of thousands of clones, with approximately 3.6% in its top ten. A note on this clone: No antigen is known for it.

The source material was PBMCs. This receptor was obtained from a female donor in good health and CMV-seropositive.

Here the CDR3 DNA reads TGTGCCACCGTAGCTTCTGGGGCCGCCATTGACTATGGCTACACCTTC. This sequence encodes CATVASGAAIDYGYTF. The chain employs TRBV19 and TRBJ1-2; maybe TRBD1 (5 bases). The CDR3 is made up of 16 amino acids. V shed 10 bases and J shed 3 bases, with 24 bases lying between them. Looked up from germline, CDR1 is LNHDA and CDR2 is SQIVND (reference sequence). Filled out from reference TRBV19 and TRBJ1-2, the complete variable domain reads DGGITQSPKYLFRKEGQNVTLSCEQNLNHDAMYWYRQDPGQGLRLIYYSQIVNDFQKGDIAEGYSVSREKKESFPLTVTSAQKNPTAFYLCATVASGAAIDYGYTFGSGTRLTVV.